These 21 T cell receptor beta chains came from one sample sequenced in a study of neurological immune-mediated disorders. MiXCR, applied by TCRdb to the 5' RACE reads, yields one record per CDR3 protein. The sample holds tens of thousands of distinct CDR3 sequences, 9.5% to 12% seen once. The sample was PBMCs. These receptors were obtained from a man in his sixties in good health.

Concerning this clonotype: A much larger clone differs from this one at a single base, so this may be a read error. The chain uses TRBV6-2 or TRBV6-3 and TRBJ1-1; D unresolved. The CDR3 length is 11 residues. Germline CDR1 MNHEY, CDR2 SVGEGT. The CDR3 spells CVSSLRSEAFF. The CDR3 DNA sequence: TGTGTCAGCAGTTTAAGGTCTGAAGCTTTCTTT.

This clonotype was detected ten times or more. The chain employs TRBV12-3 or TRBV12-4 and TRBJ1-1, with TRBD1 as a possible D gene (6 bases). The CDR3 covers 13 residues. The ends were cut back, 6 bases at V and 5 bases at J, with 13 bases in the middle. CDR3 residues: CASREGGRTEAFF. CDR3 in DNA: TGTGCCAGCAGAGAGGGGGGGCGGACTGAAGCTTTCTTT.

This clonotype was seen ten or more times. CDR3 amino acids: CASTSQGGVTEAFF. In DNA, the CDR3 is TGTGCCAGCACCTCACAGGGGGGAGTTACTGAAGCTTTCTTT. The V and J genes are TRBV12-3 or TRBV12-4 and TRBJ1-1; 8 positions agree with TRBD1. The V gene end was trimmed by 7 bases and the J gene end by 5 bases; junction bases not matched to a gene: 9. This CDR3 has 14 amino acids.

There are many counts of this clonotype. The CDR3 sequence is CASSYQIGTGAWGDTQYF. The CDR3 DNA reads TGTGCCAGCAGCTACCAAATCGGGACAGGAGCTTGGGGAGATACGCAGTATTTT. The chain recombines TRBV5-5 with TRBJ2-3; 8 bases match TRBD1. CDR1 and CDR2 (germline): SGHKS, YYEKEE (reference sequence). V was pared by 3 bases and J by 5 bases, with 17 bases of the junction left unmatched. The CDR3 has 18 residues.

This clonotype showed up many times. The rearrangement links TRBV5-1 to TRBJ2-5; 7 positions match TRBD1. This CDR3 has 15 residues. The ends lost 1 base at V and 2 bases at J; junction bases unmatched: 5. Looked up from germline, CDR1 is SGHRS and CDR2 is YFSETQ. Written as DNA, the CDR3 is TGCGCCAGCAGCTTGATTCCGGGACAGCAAGAGACCCAGTACTTC. Protein: CASSLIPGQQETQYF.

This clonotype appeared many times. This chain uses TRBV5-1 with TRBJ1-4; D unclear. Germline assignment: CDR1 SGHRS and CDR2 YFSETQ. The CDR3 loop spans 16 amino acids. V was shortened by 5 bases and J by 3 bases, with 17 bases between the two germline ends. This chain's CDR3 is CASRRTEDGSNEKLFF. CDR3 DNA sequence: TGCGCCAGCAGACGGACGGAGGACGGATCTAATGAAAAACTGTTTTTT.

This clonotype was found many times. The V call is TRBV28, the J call TRBJ2-1; D possibly matches TRBD1 or TRBD2 (5 bases each). Germline assignment: CDR1 MDHEN and CDR2 SYDVKM. This CDR3 spans 15 amino acids. The V end was cut by 4 bases, the J end by 9 bases, with 19 bases between. In DNA, the CDR3 is TGTGCCAGCAGTTCCTCTCGACCGGGGCAGGGTGAGCAGTTCTTC. Translation: CASSSSRPGQGEQFF.

This clonotype was counted ten times or more. This chain joins TRBV7-9 and TRBJ2-3; 8 bases align to TRBD1. Trimming took 10 bases from V and 2 from J; bases not matched to a gene: 8. CDR3 length equals 14 residues. The germline gives CDR1 SEHNR, CDR2 FQNEAQ (reference sequence). CDR3 region: CAIAGGPYTDTQYF. In DNA, the CDR3 is TGTGCCATTGCAGGGGGCCCATACACAGATACGCAGTATTTT.

The table lists this clonotype with many counts. The chain uses TRBV7-9 and TRBJ2-1; no firm D call. The CDR3 is 12 amino acids. Germline values: CDR1 SEHNR, CDR2 FQNEAQ (reference sequence). V lost 2 bases, J lost 10 bases, and 9 bases lay in between. As DNA, the CDR3 is TGTGCCAGCAGCTTACCGCTGCGAGAGCAGTTCTTC. It is translated as CASSLPLREQFF.

This sequence joins TRBV7-9 and TRBJ1-1; D is unresolved. Per germline, CDR1 SEHNR and CDR2 FQNEAQ (reference sequence). This CDR3 has 13 amino acids. V lost 1 base and J 4 bases, leaving 7 bases between the germline ends. The CDR3 reads CASSLGVVTEAFF. CDR3 coding DNA: TGTGCCAGCAGCTTAGGCGTTGTCACTGAAGCTTTCTTT. Together with reference TRBV7-9 and TRBJ1-1, the CDR3 gives the full variable domain: DTGVSQNPRHKITKRGQNVTFRCDPISEHNRLYWYRQTLGQGPEFLTYFQNEAQLEKSRLLSDRFSAERPKGSFSTLEIQRTEQGDSAMYLCASSLGVVTEAFFGQGTRLTVV.

V gene TRBV7-9 combines with J gene TRBJ2-5; 11 bases align to TRBD2. The CDR3 loop spans 18 amino acids. V lost 2 bases, J lost 6 bases, and 14 bases stayed unmatched. Germline CDR1 SEHNR, CDR2 FQNEAQ (reference sequence). CDR3 loop: CASSLKGSPLAGVKTQYF. Here the CDR3 DNA reads TGTGCCAGCAGCTTAAAAGGCAGCCCACTAGCGGGAGTTAAGACCCAGTACTTC.

To note about this clonotype: The junction departs from germline at one end; a sequencing error may be responsible. The chain combines TRBV12-3 or TRBV12-4 with TRBJ2-3; either TRBD1 or TRBD2 may fit D (5 bases each). The CDR3 runs 11 residues. The CDR3 spells CASSPRDGESF. The CDR3 region has the DNA TGTGCCAGCAGTCCCCGGGACGGTGAGTCTTTT.

This clonotype was detected ten times or more. The rearrangement joins TRBV9 to TRBJ1-1, with a weak D call TRBD1 (5 bases). The germline V gene encodes CDR1 SGDLS and CDR2 YYNGEE. V shed 3 bases and J shed 1 base, with 7 bases lying between them. This CDR3 contains 13 residues. The CDR3 bases are TGTGCCAGCAGCGCGGGACCGAACACTGAAGCTTTCTTT. Amino acids: CASSAGPNTEAFF.

This clonotype has at least ten counts. The J gene is TRBJ1-2, the V gene TRBV28; 12 nucleotides match TRBD1. J lost 7 bases, V lost 5 bases, and 8 bases had no gene match. CDR3 size: 15 residues. CDR1 MDHEN and CDR2 SYDVKM come from the germline V gene. This CDR3 reads CASSPSGQGAGGYTF. The CDR3 DNA follows: TGTGCCAGCAGTCCATCGGGACAGGGGGCAGGTGGCTACACCTTC.

Ten or more counts support this clonotype. The chain links TRBV3-1 to TRBJ2-7, with D perhaps TRBD1 (7 bases). CDR1 is LGHDT and CDR2 is YNNKEL in the germline V gene (reference sequence). The V gene lost 0 bases and the J gene lost 6 bases, with 18 bases spanning the gap. This CDR3 has 16 residues. The CDR3 loop reads CASSQDLGQGGREQYF. CDR3 bases: TGTGCCAGCAGCCAAGACCTGGGGCAGGGGGGTCGCGAGCAGTACTTC.

This clonotype was counted at least ten times. The J gene is TRBJ2-1, the V gene TRBV29-1, with D possibly TRBD1 on 6 matching bases. Trimming cost V 3 bases and J 5 bases, with 17 bases left between them. The CDR3 has 15 residues. CDR1 SQVTM and CDR2 ANQGSEA come from the germline V gene. The CDR3 reads CSVEGWGQPNNEQFF. The CDR3 DNA reads TGCAGCGTTGAGGGATGGGGGCAGCCCAACAATGAGCAGTTCTTC.

This clonotype was seen ten or more times. This chain uses TRBV7-2 with TRBJ2-5; 10 positions agree with TRBD2. V was clipped by 5 bases and J by 5 bases; unmatched bases: 8. Germline CDR1 and CDR2: SGHTA and FQGNSA. The CDR3 consists of 15 residues. In DNA form, the CDR3 reads TGTGCCAGCAGCGTACCCCGGACTAGCGGCGAGACCCAGTACTTC. It is translated as CASSVPRTSGETQYF.

This clonotype was seen only a few times. This chain uses TRBV20-1 with TRBJ1-2; a possible D gene is TRBD1 (5 bases). This CDR3 region has 13 residues. CDR1 and CDR2 (germline): DFQATT, SNEGSKA (reference sequence). Deletions cut 6 bases from V and 0 bases from J, with 11 bases between. CDR3 sequence: CSAEGLPNYGYTF. In DNA form, the CDR3 reads TGCAGTGCAGAGGGGCTCCCTAACTATGGCTACACCTTC.

In this sample, this clonotype turned up many times. J is TRBJ1-2 and V is TRBV20-1; D may be TRBD1 (5 bases). V gave up 0 bases and J gave up 4 bases, with 12 bases separating them. CDR3 length: 14 amino acids. Germline CDR1 is DFQATT and CDR2 is SNEGSKA (reference sequence). The CDR3 is CSAREGQGGYGYTF. CDR3 bases: TGCAGTGCTAGAGAGGGGCAGGGAGGCTATGGCTACACCTTC.

This clonotype has a count of ten or more. The chain uses TRBV5-1 and TRBJ1-4; D ambiguous. The length of the CDR3 is 15 residues. Germline V gene lookup returns CDR1 SGHRS and CDR2 YFSETQ. V was clipped by 0 bases and J by 6 bases, with 12 bases between them. CDR3 amino acids: CASSLARRQYEKLFF. The CDR3 DNA reads TGCGCCAGCAGCTTGGCTCGACGACAATATGAAAAACTGTTTTTT.

For this clonotype: Sequence at one end of the junction differs from germline and may be a read error. This chain joins TRBV18 and TRBJ2-2; possible D gene TRBD1, 6 bases. The CDR3 runs 13 residues. Germline CDR1 KGHSH, CDR2 LQKENI. The CDR3 sequence: CTSSPQGDWELFF. CDR3 in DNA: TGTACCAGCTCGCCACAGGGAGACTGGGAGCTGTTTTTT.